This entry lists 17 T cell receptor beta chains sequenced from one sample in a study of CD8+CD57+ T cells in acquired aplastic anemia. Genomic DNA, serving as template, underwent TCR beta VDJ and CDR3 profiling. TCRdb independently ran MiXCR on the reads; one entry per CDR3 protein. The sample carries about 200,000 distinct CDR3 sequences, around three fifths recorded once. Selection for sequencing was limited to patients who had shown CD8+CD57+ cell expansion by flow cytometry. What was sequenced was sorted CD4+, CD8+, or CD8+CD57+ T cells (not recorded which) from PBMCs. These TCRs come from a human donor with aplastic anemia.

This clonotype was counted at least ten times. This rearrangement joins TRBV5-6 to TRBJ2-7, with 9 bases matching TRBD1. Looked up from germline, CDR1 is SGHDT and CDR2 is YYEEEE. J gave up 6 bases and V 4 bases, and 11 bases lay outside the gene matches. The CDR3 runs to 15 residues. CDR3 DNA sequence: TGTGCCAGCAGCGTTGTAGGACAGGGGCGGCTCGAGCAGTACTTC. Protein: CASSVVGQGRLEQYF.

Notes on this clonotype: An end of the junction does not agree with germline; a read error may underlie this. The chain has TRBV10-3 and TRBJ1-4; 8 nucleotides line up with TRBD1. Germline-derived CDR1 and CDR2 are ENHRY and SYGVKD. The CDR3 consists of 15 residues. CDR3 sequence: CVISESGRGLEKLFF. CDR3 DNA sequence: TGTGTCATCAGTGAGAGTGGCAGGGGGCTTGAAAAACTGTTTTTT.

The table lists this clonotype with a few counts. The V and J genes are TRBV6-1 and TRBJ1-2; 8 nucleotides align to TRBD1. Trimming cost V 6 bases and J 4 bases; bases outside gene matches: 1. Germline V lookup: CDR1 MNHNS, CDR2 SASEGT. CDR3 size: 12 residues. CDR3 in DNA: TGTGCCAGCAGCGGACAGGGCTATGGCTACACCTTC. Amino acid sequence: CASSGQGYGYTF.

The V call is TRBV20-1, the J call TRBJ1-2; TRBD1 matches 7 bases. The CDR3 contains 13 residues. V shed 4 bases and J 4 bases; nucleotides not matched to a gene: 6. The germline V gene has CDR1 DFQATT and CDR2 SNEGSKA (reference sequence). CDR3 sequence: CSATSPGGYGYTF. CDR3 nucleotides: TGCAGTGCTACATCTCCAGGGGGCTATGGCTACACCTTC.

The chain recombines TRBV15 with TRBJ1-2; TRBD1 agrees at 7 bases. The ends lost 4 bases at V and 12 bases at J; junction bases unmatched: 17. CDR1 and CDR2 (germline): LNHNV, YYDKDF (reference sequence). This CDR3 has 15 amino acids. The CDR3 loop reads CATSTRTGQGGGHTF. CDR3 DNA: TGTGCCACCAGCACTCGGACAGGACAAGGGGGAGGCCACACCTTC. The variable domain in full, completed from reference TRBV15 and TRBJ1-2, reads DAMVIQNPRYQVTQFGKPVTLSCSQTLNHNVMYWYQQKSSQAPKLLFHYYDKDFNNEADTPDNFQSRRPNTSFCFLDIRSPGLGDTAMYLCATSTRTGQGGGHTFGSGTRLTVV.

V usage is TRBV7-9 and J usage is TRBJ1-4; weak D call: TRBD1 (6 bases). From germline, CDR1 is SEHNR and CDR2 FQNEAQ (reference sequence). Trimming removed 5 bases at V and 8 bases at J, with 15 bases between. The CDR3 spans 14 residues. CDR3 loop: CASSIVAGEEKLFF. CDR3 DNA sequence: TGTGCCAGCAGCATAGTCGCAGGGGAGGAAAAACTGTTTTTT. The full variable domain, with the rest looked up from reference TRBV7-9 and TRBJ1-4, is DTGVSQNPRHKITKRGQNVTFRCDPISEHNRLYWYRQTLGQGPEFLTYFQNEAQLEKSRLLSDRFSAERPKGSFSTLEIQRTEQGDSAMYLCASSIVAGEEKLFFGSGTQLSVL.

This clonotype was seen more than once but under ten times. The chain couples TRBV10-3 to TRBJ1-1; D gene unclear. Germline assignment: CDR1 ENHRY and CDR2 SYGVKD. The CDR3 runs 17 residues. V was pared by 0 bases and J by 0 bases, with 14 bases between. CDR3 protein: CAISESVVRRLNTEAFF. Written as DNA, the CDR3 is TGTGCCATCAGTGAGTCCGTGGTAAGGAGGTTGAACACTGAAGCTTTCTTT.

This clonotype was seen a single time. V is TRBV19 and J is TRBJ1-2, with D perhaps matching TRBD1 (5 bases). Germline V CDR1 and CDR2: LNHDA, SQIVND (reference sequence). CDR3 size: 14 residues. Trimming took off 2 bases at V and 2 bases at J, with 9 bases between the two ends. The CDR3 reads CASSIFGGNYGYTF. CDR3 nucleotides: TGTGCCAGTAGTATATTTGGGGGGAACTATGGCTACACCTTC.

This clonotype was picked up a small number of times. V and J are TRBV7-9 and TRBJ2-3; the match to TRBD1 covers 7 bases. The CDR3 contains 13 residues. The V gene's germline CDR1 is SEHNR and CDR2 FQNEAQ (reference sequence). The junction had 2 bases not matched to a gene; V was cut back by 4 bases and J by 4 bases. CDR3 sequence reads: CASSSGQPDTQYF. The CDR3 coding sequence is TGTGCCAGCAGCTCGGGACAGCCAGATACGCAGTATTTT.

Comments on this clonotype: One end of the junction is discordant with germline, which a read error may explain. The V call is TRBV7-3, the J call TRBJ2-3; 9 bases are shared with TRBD2. The V gene's germline CDR1 is SGHTA and CDR2 FQGTGA. CDR3 size: 15 residues. CDR3 nucleotide sequence: TGTGCCAACAGCCTCTGGACTAGCGGCACAGATACGCAGTATTTT. It codes for CANSLWTSGTDTQYF.

There are a few counts of this clonotype. Germline and junction disagree at one end, which may indicate a read error. The rearrangement uses TRBV5-5 and TRBJ2-1; 9 bases align to TRBD2. The germline CDR1 and CDR2 sequences are SGHKS and YYEKEE (reference sequence). This CDR3 is built from 15 residues. CDR3 DNA sequence: TGTGCCAGCAGCTTGCAGCGGGGGGCGTACAATGAGCAGTCCTTC. The encoded protein is CASSLQRGAYNEQSF. Variable domain in full (rest from reference TRBV5-5 and TRBJ2-1): DAGVTQSPTHLIKTRGQQVTLRCSPISGHKSVSWYQQVLGQGPQFIFQYYEKEERGRGNFPDRFSARQFPNYSSELNVNALLLGDSALYLCASSLQRGAYNEQSFGPGTRLTVL.

This sequence joins TRBV5-4 and TRBJ2-2; D is uncertain. This CDR3 is 17 amino acids long. The V gene lost 5 bases and the J gene lost 2 bases, with 19 bases spanning the gap. Per germline, CDR1 SGHNT and CDR2 YYREEE (reference sequence). Written as DNA, the CDR3 is TGTGCCAGCAGTCTGAATGTAGGCACGGACAACACCGGGGAGCTGTTTTTT. Amino acids: CASSLNVGTDNTGELFF.

The chain combines TRBV9 with TRBJ1-4; 7 bases agree with TRBD1. The CDR3 consists of 14 residues. Per the germline V gene, CDR1 is SGDLS and CDR2 is YYNGEE. V was pared by 4 bases and J by 7 bases, with 7 bases of the junction left unmatched. In DNA form, the CDR3 reads TGTGCCAGCAGCTTACAGGGGCACGGTGAAAAACTGTTTTTT. It encodes CASSLQGHGEKLFF.

The CDR3 region has the DNA TGCAGCGTTCGCCCAGGGGTAGGGGCCTACGAGCAGTACTTC. Protein product: CSVRPGVGAYEQYF. The gene calls are TRBV29-1 and TRBJ2-7; D might be TRBD1 (6 bases). The germline V gene encodes CDR1 SQVTM and CDR2 ANQGSEA. Trimming removed 5 bases from V and 2 bases from J, with 16 bases in between. This CDR3 is 14 amino acids long.

The rearrangement joins TRBV10-1 to TRBJ2-2; D perhaps matches TRBD1 (5 bases). This CDR3 has 14 amino acids. Trimming took off 8 bases at V and 6 bases at J, with 16 bases between the two ends. Per germline, CDR1 WNHNN and CDR2 SYGVQD (reference sequence). DNA for the CDR3: TGCGCCAGCTCGATGGGGCAGGACCCCGGGGAGCTGTTTTTT. The encoded protein is CASSMGQDPGELFF.

This chain uses TRBV7-2 with TRBJ2-1; D remains ambiguous. This CDR3 region has 13 residues. V lost 1 base and J 6 bases, leaving 7 bases between the germline ends. The germline V gene has CDR1 SGHTA and CDR2 FQGNSA. The CDR3 nucleotides read TGTGCCAGCAGCTTAGACAGTACCAATGAGCAGTTCTTC. Translated: CASSLDSTNEQFF.

This clonotype was detected only a few times. The gene calls are TRBV5-1 and TRBJ2-7; D gene ambiguous. The length of the CDR3 is 13 residues. V lost 1 base, J lost 5 bases, and 10 bases lay in between. Germline V lookup: CDR1 SGHRS, CDR2 YFSETQ. The CDR3 loop is CASSLLPRDEQYF. CDR3 nucleotide sequence: TGCGCCAGCAGCTTGCTCCCAAGGGACGAGCAGTACTTC.